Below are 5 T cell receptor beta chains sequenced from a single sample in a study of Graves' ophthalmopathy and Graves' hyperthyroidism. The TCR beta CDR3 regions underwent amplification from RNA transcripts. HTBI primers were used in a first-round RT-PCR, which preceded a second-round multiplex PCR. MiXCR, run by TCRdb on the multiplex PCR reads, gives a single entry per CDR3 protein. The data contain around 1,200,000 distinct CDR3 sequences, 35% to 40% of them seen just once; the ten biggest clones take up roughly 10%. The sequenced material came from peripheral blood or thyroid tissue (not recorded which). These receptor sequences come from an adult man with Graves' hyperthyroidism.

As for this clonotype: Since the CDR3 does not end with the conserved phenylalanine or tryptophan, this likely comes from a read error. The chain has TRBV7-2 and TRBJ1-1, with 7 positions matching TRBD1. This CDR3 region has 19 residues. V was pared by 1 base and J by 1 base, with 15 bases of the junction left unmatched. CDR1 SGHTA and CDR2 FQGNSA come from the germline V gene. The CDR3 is CASSLVLGQVNSRNTEAFL. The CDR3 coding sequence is TGTGCCAGCAGCTTAGTTCTTGGACAGGTCAACTCTCGGAACACTGAAGCTTTCCTT.

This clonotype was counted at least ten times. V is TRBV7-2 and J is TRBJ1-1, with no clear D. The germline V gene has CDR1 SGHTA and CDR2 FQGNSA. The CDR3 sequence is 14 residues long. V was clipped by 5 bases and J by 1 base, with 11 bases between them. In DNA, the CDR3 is TGTGCCAGCAGCCGACACATGGAGAACACTGAAGCTTTCTTT. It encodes CASSRHMENTEAFF. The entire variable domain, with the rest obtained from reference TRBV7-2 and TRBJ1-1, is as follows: GAGVSQSPSNKVTEKGKDVELRCDPISGHTALYWYRQSLGQGLEFLIYFQGNSAPDKSGLPSDRFSAERTGGSVSTLTIQRTQQEDSAVYLCASSRHMENTEAFFGQGTRLTVV.

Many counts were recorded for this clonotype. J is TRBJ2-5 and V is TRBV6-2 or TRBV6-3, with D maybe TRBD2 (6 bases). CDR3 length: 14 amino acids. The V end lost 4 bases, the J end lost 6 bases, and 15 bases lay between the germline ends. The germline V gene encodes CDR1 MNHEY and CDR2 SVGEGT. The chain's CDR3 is CASSSSGEAKTQYF. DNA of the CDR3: TGTGCCAGCAGTTCCTCGGGGGAGGCCAAGACCCAGTACTTC.

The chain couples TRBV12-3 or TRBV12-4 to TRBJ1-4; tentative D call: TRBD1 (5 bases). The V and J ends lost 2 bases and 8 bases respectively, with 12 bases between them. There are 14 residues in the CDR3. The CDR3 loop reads CASSLRGGAEKLFF. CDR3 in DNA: TGTGCCAGCAGTTTACGAGGAGGGGCGGAAAAACTGTTTTTT.

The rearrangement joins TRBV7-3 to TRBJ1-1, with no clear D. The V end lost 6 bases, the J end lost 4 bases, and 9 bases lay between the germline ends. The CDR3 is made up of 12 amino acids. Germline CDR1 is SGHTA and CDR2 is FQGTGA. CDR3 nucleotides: TGTGCCAGCAGTTTATACCCCACTGAAGCTTTCTTT. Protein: CASSLYPTEAFF.